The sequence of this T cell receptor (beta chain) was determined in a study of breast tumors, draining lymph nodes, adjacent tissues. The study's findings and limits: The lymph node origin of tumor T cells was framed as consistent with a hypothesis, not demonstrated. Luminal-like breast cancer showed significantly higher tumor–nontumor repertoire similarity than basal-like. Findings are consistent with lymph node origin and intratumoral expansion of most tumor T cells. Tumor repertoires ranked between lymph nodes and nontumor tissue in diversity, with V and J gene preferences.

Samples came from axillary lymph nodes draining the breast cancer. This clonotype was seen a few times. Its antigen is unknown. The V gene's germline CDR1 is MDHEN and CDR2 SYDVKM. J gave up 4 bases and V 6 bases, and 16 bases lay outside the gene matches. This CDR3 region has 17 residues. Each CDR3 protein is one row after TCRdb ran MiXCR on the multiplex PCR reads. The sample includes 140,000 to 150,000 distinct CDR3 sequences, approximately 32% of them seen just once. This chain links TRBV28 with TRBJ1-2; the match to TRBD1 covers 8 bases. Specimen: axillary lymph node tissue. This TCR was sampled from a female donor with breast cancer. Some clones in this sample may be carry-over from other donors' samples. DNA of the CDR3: TGTGCCAGCAGGCTAGAGAGGACAGGGACGGGGGGCTATGGCTACACCTTC. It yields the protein CASRLERTGTGGYGYTF.